These T cell receptor beta chains were read from a single sample in a study of T cell responses to AZD1222 COVID-19 vaccine. Method: immunoSEQ multiplex PCR; TCRdb's copy keeps in-frame clones and lacks some. Seen here are about 140,000 clones, 88% observed once, and the top ten hold approximately 3%. Sample: peripheral blood, taken 28 days after the second AZD1222 dose. The receptors shown here come from an adult who received the AZD1222 COVID-19 vaccine. Each CDR3 is given with its conserved first and last residue. Where a row states a size, it is once, few, many or the class of an expanded clone; other rows omit it.

clone size: NA
V gene: TRBV29-1
CDR3 protein: CSVITSGGRTYEQYF

clone size: NA
V gene: TRBV6-2/TRBV6-3
CDR3 protein: CASSYSSVLDTEAFF

clone size: NA
V gene: TRBV30
CDR3 protein: CAWTGLYNSPLHF

clone size: NA
V gene: TRBV7-3
CDR3 protein: CASSLQGNYGYTF

clone size: NA
V gene: TRBV12-1
CDR3 protein: CARKKPGQGFPITYEQYF

clone size: NA
V gene: TRBV7-9
CDR3 protein: CASSPGRVGNQPQHF

clone size: NA
V gene: TRBV27
CDR3 protein: CASRPTGAPGYTF

clone size: NA
V gene: TRBV5-6
CDR3 protein: CASSLLHGSSGYTF

clone size: once
V gene: TRBV7-3
CDR3 protein: CASSQTSGGAPDGELFF

clone size: NA
V gene: TRBV19
CDR3 protein: CASGGQGKEQYF

clone size: few
V gene: TRBV2
CDR3 protein: CATAAQGEKLFF

clone size: NA
V gene: TRBV7-6
CDR3 protein: CASSSTLGANTGELFF

clone size: NA
V gene: TRBV7-8
CDR3 protein: CASRSQGANTGELFF

clone size: NA
V gene: TRBV9
CDR3 protein: CASSPRSTGNYEQYF

clone size: NA
V gene: TRBV19
CDR3 protein: CASSTGQKSNQPQHF

clone size: NA
V gene: TRBV3-1/TRBV3-2
CDR3 protein: CASSLGTVVNGYTF

clone size: NA
V gene: TRBV5-4
CDR3 protein: CASSPSRLVWGTDTQYF

clone size: NA
V gene: TRBV3-1/TRBV3-2
CDR3 protein: CASSQETDTQYF

clone size: NA
V gene: TRBV2
CDR3 protein: CASSGRGPNTGELFF

clone size: NA
V gene: TRBV6-5
CDR3 protein: CASSPRRDQPQHF

clone size: NA
V gene: TRBV5-1
CDR3 protein: CASSLAGNTEAFF

clone size: NA
V gene: TRBV5-6
CDR3 protein: CASSLARAGGPSYEQYF

clone size: NA
V gene: TRBV5-1
CDR3 protein: CASSPRYRDQNEKLFF

clone size: NA
V gene: TRBV4-3
CDR3 protein: CASSQVGRGPGYTF

clone size: NA
V gene: TRBV28
CDR3 protein: CASRGGNRVPYNSPLHF

clone size: NA
V gene: TRBV3-1/TRBV3-2
CDR3 protein: CASSGTGNAIDGYTF

clone size: NA
V gene: TRBV7-2
CDR3 protein: CASSLAVHGYTF

clone size: NA
V gene: TRBV30
CDR3 protein: CAWSISSQRQETQYF

clone size: NA
V gene: TRBV15
CDR3 protein: CATSTGLAGATNTGELFF

clone size: NA
V gene: TRBV7-2
CDR3 protein: CASRPTLTNTGELFF

clone size: NA
V gene: TRBV28
CDR3 protein: CASSFGTGGNQPQHF

clone size: NA
V gene: TRBV7-2
CDR3 protein: CASSLYGLSGANVLTF

clone size: few
V gene: TRBV30
CDR3 protein: CAWSGTGQSYEQYF

clone size: NA
V gene: TRBV9
CDR3 protein: CASSLRTGDTGELFF

clone size: NA
V gene: TRBV5-1
CDR3 protein: CASSTLPEGDYGYTF

clone size: NA
V gene: TRBV4-2
CDR3 protein: CASNPRRDAAGYTF

clone size: NA
V gene: TRBV6-5
CDR3 protein: CASRGRGIGNSPLHF

clone size: NA
V gene: TRBV10-3
CDR3 protein: CAISGQASGNTIYF

clone size: NA
V gene: TRBV21-1
CDR3 protein: CASSKVGWGCEAFF

clone size: NA
V gene: TRBV19
CDR3 protein: CASSIVGELFF

clone size: NA
V gene: TRBV7-2
CDR3 protein: CASSLEYSQETQYF

clone size: NA
V gene: TRBV2
CDR3 protein: CASSERLAGREQFF

clone size: NA
V gene: TRBV19
CDR3 protein: CASRGGKGQPQHF

clone size: NA
V gene: TRBV30
CDR3 protein: CAWSGVGGYEQYF

clone size: NA
V gene: TRBV5-1
CDR3 protein: CASSLVSLAQETQYF

clone size: NA
V gene: TRBV5-5
CDR3 protein: CASSYSGEVTNEKLFF

clone size: NA
V gene: TRBV9
CDR3 protein: CASSPDSVVSYQETQYF

clone size: once
V gene: TRBV4-1
CDR3 protein: CASSQDNTLPHFF

clone size: once
V gene: TRBV11-2
CDR3 protein: CASTSGQTNEQFF

clone size: NA
V gene: TRBV7-9
CDR3 protein: CASSLKARLAGVRNEQFF

clone size: NA
V gene: TRBV27
CDR3 protein: CASRFTWSTDGYTF

clone size: NA
V gene: TRBV27
CDR3 protein: CASGYYEQYF

clone size: NA
V gene: TRBV7-2
CDR3 protein: CASSPASSRGTGELFF